The rows below give T cell receptor beta chains drawn from one sample of a study of immune characterization of retroperitoneal liposarcoma. TCRdb reprocessed the PCR reads via MiXCR and lists one record per CDR3 protein. The repertoire holds 9,500 to 13,000 distinct CDR3 sequences, under 35% seen once, with approximately 8% in the top ten. The sequenced sample consisted of tumor tissue. The receptors stem from a male donor with retroperitoneal liposarcoma. Each CDR3 is given with its conserved first and last residue. A D gene is named only where the DNA matches it firmly. Not every row has a clone size; where given, it reads once, few, many or a size class.

D | size | J | V | CDR3 | DNA
. | medium-sized | TRBJ2-1 | TRBV7-6 | CASSLAHRPERNEQFF | TGTGCCAGCAGCTTAGCCCATCGACCCGAGAGGAATGAGCAGTTCTTC
TRBD2 | medium-sized | TRBJ2-5 | TRBV7-2 | CASNPPGGTQYF | TGTGCCAGCAACCCCCCGGGGGGGACCCAGTACTTC
. | large | TRBJ2-5 | TRBV6-6 | CASSYSAQETQYF | TGTGCCAGCAGTTACTCGGCCCAAGAGACCCAGTACTTC
. | few | TRBJ2-1 | TRBV6-1 | CASSLSLREQFF | TGTGCCAGCAGTCTATCTCTGCGCGAGCAGTTCTTC
. | . | TRBJ1-6 | TRBV6-1 | CASSEAPAGGSPLHF | TGTGCCAGCAGTGAAGCTCCGGCCGGGGGTTCACCCCTCCACTTT
. | . | TRBJ2-2 | TRBV4-2 | CASSQGRGRHPGELFF | TGTGCCAGCAGCCAAGGGCGAGGGAGGCACCCCGGGGAGCTGTTTTTT
. | medium-sized | TRBJ2-1 | TRBV6-1 | CASTGMGYEQFF | TGTGCCAGCACGGGGATGGGATACGAGCAGTTCTTC
TRBD2 | medium-sized | TRBJ2-7 | TRBV27 | CASSFTSASYEQYF | TGTGCCAGCAGTTTCACTAGCGCGTCCTACGAGCAGTACTTC
. | . | TRBJ2-7 | TRBV6-1 | CASRKASSYEQYF | TGTGCCAGCAGGAAGGCTAGTTCCTACGAGCAGTACTTC
TRBD2 | . | TRBJ2-1 | TRBV5-1 | CASSPGTSDYNEQFF | TGCGCCAGCAGTCCAGGGACTAGCGATTACAATGAGCAGTTCTTC
. | . | TRBJ2-3 | TRBV6-4 | CASSDGGDTQYF | TGTGCCAGCAGTGACGGGGGGGATACGCAGTATTTT